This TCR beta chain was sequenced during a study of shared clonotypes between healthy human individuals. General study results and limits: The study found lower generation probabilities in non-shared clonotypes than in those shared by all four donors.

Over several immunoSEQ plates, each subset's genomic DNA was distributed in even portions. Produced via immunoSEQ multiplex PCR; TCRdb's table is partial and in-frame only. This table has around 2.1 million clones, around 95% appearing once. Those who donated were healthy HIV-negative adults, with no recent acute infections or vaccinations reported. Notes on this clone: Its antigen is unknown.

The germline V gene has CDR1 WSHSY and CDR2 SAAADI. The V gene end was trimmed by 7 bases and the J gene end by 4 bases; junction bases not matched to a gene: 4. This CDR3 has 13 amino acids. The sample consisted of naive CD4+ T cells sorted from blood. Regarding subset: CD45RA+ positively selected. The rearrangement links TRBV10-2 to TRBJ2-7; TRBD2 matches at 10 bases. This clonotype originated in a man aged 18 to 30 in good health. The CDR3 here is CASKGLAAYEQYF. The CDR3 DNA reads TGCGCCAGCAAAGGACTAGCGGCATACGAGCAGTACTTC.